The 30 T cell receptor beta chains reported below all come from one sample, sequenced in a study of blood T cell repertoires in COVID-19. Clones were read by immunoSEQ multiplex PCR, and TCRdb kept only the in-frame ones, dropping some. This table holds some 270,000 clones, about nine tenths found once. Material for sequencing was peripheral blood. The receptor source for this set is a man aged 45-65 years with acute or convalescent COVID-19.

The rearrangement uses TRBV6-6 and TRBJ1-1, with 7 bases aligning to TRBD1. The CDR3 runs to 14 residues. CDR1 and CDR2 (germline): MNHNY, SVGAGI (reference sequence). Trimming took 6 bases from V and 0 from J; bases not matched to a gene: 4. CDR3 DNA: TGTGCCAGCAGCCACCAGGGGGTGAACACTGAAGCTTTCTTT. Its translation: CASSHQGVNTEAFF.

The V gene is TRBV5-8, the J gene TRBJ1-2; unclear D gene. Trimming pared 2 bases from V and 8 bases from J, leaving 7 bases between. CDR1 is SGHTS, CDR2 YDEGEE, per germline. The CDR3 has 11 residues. CDR3 sequence (DNA): TGTGCCAGCAGCTTAACATTCGGCTACACCTTC. The encoded protein is CASSLTFGYTF.

The chain employs TRBV10-2 and TRBJ1-5; D is possibly TRBD1 (6 bases). CDR1 is WSHSY and CDR2 is SAAADI in the germline V gene. CDR3 size: 13 residues. Trimming removed 6 bases from V and 5 bases from J, with 11 bases in between. The CDR3, as DNA: TGCGCCAGCAGGAGGGGGGGTGATCAGCCCCAGCATTTT. Translated, it gives CASRRGGDQPQHF.

V and J are TRBV7-3 and TRBJ2-1; no firm D call. The CDR3 has 13 amino acids. In germline, CDR1 is SGHTA, CDR2 FQGTGA. Trimming shortened V by 6 bases and J by 5 bases, and 11 bases separated the two germline ends. The CDR3 region has the DNA TGTGCCAGCAGGGCAGGCCACAACAATGAGCAGTTCTTC. Its protein product is CASRAGHNNEQFF.

This clone was counted a single time. The chain joins TRBV3-1 (or the pseudogene TRBV3-2) to TRBJ2-1; 14 nucleotides line up with TRBD2. Germline V gene data show CDR1 as LGHDT and CDR2 as YNNKEL (reference sequence). Germline trimming cut 4 bases from V and 1 base from J; bases unmatched to any gene: 6. The CDR3 totals 18 residues. CDR3: CASSLGTSGGGSYNEQFF. DNA of the CDR3: TGTGCCAGCAGCCTCGGGACTAGCGGGGGTGGTTCCTACAATGAGCAGTTCTTC.

The CDR3 is CASSLRREKLFF. The CDR3 coding sequence is TGTGCCAGCAGCCTTAGAAGAGAAAAACTGTTTTTT. The chain has TRBV3-1 (or the pseudogene TRBV3-2) and TRBJ1-4; D gene unclear. V lost 4 bases and J lost 8, with 8 bases in between. Germline V CDR1 and CDR2: LGHDT, YNNKEL (reference sequence). This CDR3 spans 12 amino acids.

The CDR3 loop reads CASSSGADTGELFF. In DNA form, the CDR3 reads TGTGCCAGTAGTAGCGGGGCGGACACCGGGGAGCTGTTTTTT. The J gene is TRBJ2-2, the V gene TRBV19; a weak D match, TRBD2 (6 bases). V was cut by 4 bases and J by 3 bases, with 9 bases left in between. The germline gives CDR1 LNHDA, CDR2 SQIVND (reference sequence). The CDR3 extends over 14 amino acids.

The sample holds one count of this clone. The V and J genes are TRBV5-6 and TRBJ2-7, with TRBD1 matching over 11 bases. CDR1 and CDR2 (germline): SGHDT, YYEEEE. Germline trimming cut 5 bases from V and 6 bases from J; bases unmatched to any gene: 4. The CDR3 length is 13 residues. CDR3 amino acids: CASRKDRGPEQYF. CDR3 nucleotide sequence: TGTGCCAGCAGAAAGGACAGGGGGCCCGAGCAGTACTTC.

This clone was found once. The chain couples TRBV5-4 to TRBJ2-1; 10 bases are shared with TRBD2. The V segment lost 4 bases and the J segment 1 base; nucleotides outside the gene matches: 11. CDR3 length equals 18 residues. Germline V gene lookup returns CDR1 SGHNT and CDR2 YYREEE (reference sequence). The CDR3 protein is CASSLAGDPMFSYNEQFF. DNA of the CDR3: TGTGCCAGCAGCCTAGCGGGGGACCCTATGTTTTCCTACAATGAGCAGTTCTTC.

Written as DNA, the CDR3 is TGTGCCAGCAATATTGGGGGGTATAATGAAAAACTGTTTTTT. Translating it yields CASNIGGYNEKLFF. The chain links TRBV2 to TRBJ1-4; tentatively, D is TRBD1 (5 bases). This CDR3 is 14 amino acids long. CDR1 is SNHLY, CDR2 FYNNEI, per germline. With 7 bases removed from V and 4 bases from J, the gap between germline ends came to 13 bases.

This chain links TRBV5-1 with TRBJ2-7, with no clear D. The length of the CDR3 is 13 residues. The ends were cut back, 5 bases at V and 2 bases at J, with 11 bases in the middle. From germline, CDR1 is SGHRS and CDR2 YFSETQ. The CDR3 DNA follows: TGCGCCAGCAGTGTGGCAGTAACCTACGAGCAGTACTTC. Translating gives CASSVAVTYEQYF.

The chain carries TRBV7-9 and TRBJ2-1; the match to TRBD1 covers 9 bases. The V segment lost 5 bases and the J segment 7 bases; nucleotides outside the gene matches: 15. The CDR3 totals 17 residues. CDR1 is SEHNR, CDR2 FQNEAQ, per germline (reference sequence). Here the CDR3 reads CASSVLPDRGRRNEQFF. CDR3 bases: TGTGCCAGCAGCGTACTACCGGACAGGGGCAGGCGGAATGAGCAGTTCTTC. Based on the CDR3 plus reference TRBV7-9 and TRBJ2-1, the full variable domain is DTGVSQNPRHKITKRGQNVTFRCDPISEHNRLYWYRQTLGQGPEFLTYFQNEAQLEKSRLLSDRFSAERPKGSFSTLEIQRTEQGDSAMYLCASSVLPDRGRRNEQFFGPGTRLTVL.

The CDR3 DNA is TGTGCCAGCATTAGAGATTACGAGCAGTACTTC. This gives the protein CASIRDYEQYF. The rearrangement joins TRBV2 to TRBJ2-7; D is unclear. The V end was cut by 7 bases, the J end by 4 bases, with 8 bases between. CDR3 size: 11 residues. Germline loops: CDR1 SNHLY, CDR2 FYNNEI. Variable domain in full (rest from reference TRBV2 and TRBJ2-7): EPEVTQTPSHQVTQMGQEVILRCVPISNHLYFYWYRQILGQKVEFLVSFYNNEISEKSEIFDDQFSVERPDGSNFTLKIRSTKLEDSAMYFCASIRDYEQYFGPGTRLTVT.

The chain has TRBV5-4 and TRBJ1-1; 8 nucleotides align to TRBD1. The CDR3 consists of 16 residues. Germline lookup yields CDR1 SGHNT and CDR2 YYREEE (reference sequence). J gave up 10 bases and V 1 base, and 15 bases lay outside the gene matches. The CDR3, as DNA: TGTGCCAGCAGCTTGTCGAGACAGGGGCGAGAGAGGGGAGCTTTCTTT. Translated: CASSLSRQGRERGAFF.

Note on this clone: Other DNA sequences from this sample encode an identical CDR3 as well. This sequence joins TRBV5-1 and TRBJ1-2, with a possible D match to TRBD1 (5 bases). Trimming removed 5 bases at V and 8 bases at J, with 16 bases between. CDR1 and CDR2 (germline): SGHRS, YFSETQ. There are 13 residues in the CDR3. This chain's CDR3 is CASSPTGGYGYTF. CDR3 nucleotide sequence: TGCGCCAGCAGTCCTACAGGAGGGTACGGCTACACCTTC.

The chain uses TRBV5-8 and TRBJ1-6, with D hard to call. The germline V gene encodes CDR1 SGHTS and CDR2 YDEGEE. CDR3 size: 14 residues. Trimming left V 0 bases short and J 7 bases short, with 8 bases between. CDR3 sequence reads: CASSLGIPNSPLHF. CDR3 nucleotides: TGTGCCAGCAGCTTGGGTATTCCGAATTCACCCCTCCACTTT.

The chain links TRBV11-2 to TRBJ2-2, with D perhaps TRBD1 (6 bases). V dropped 4 bases and J dropped 5 bases, with 11 bases sitting between them. CDR1 is SGHAT, CDR2 FQNNGV, per germline. The CDR3 is 14 residues long. DNA of the CDR3: TGTGCCAGCAGCTCCCGCGGACAGACCGGGGAGCTGTTTTTT. Translation: CASSSRGQTGELFF.

V is TRBV25-1 and J is TRBJ1-1; 10 positions agree with TRBD1. This CDR3 contains 14 residues. CDR1 is MGHDK, CDR2 SYGVNS, per germline. V dropped 4 bases and J dropped 3; count of bases not matched to a gene: 2. CDR3 coding DNA: TGTGCCAGCAGTGGGGACAGGGGTGACACTGAAGCTTTCTTT. Its translation is CASSGDRGDTEAFF.

This clone was counted once. The gene calls are TRBV6-5 and TRBJ2-7; 9 bases fit TRBD1. Per germline, CDR1 MNHEY and CDR2 SVGAGI. The junction had 11 bases not matched to a gene; V was cut back by 6 bases and J by 5 bases. This CDR3 comprises 15 residues. The CDR3 nucleotides are TGTGCCAGCAGAGCGCCGGGACAGGGTATCCACGAGCAGTACTTC. This encodes CASRAPGQGIHEQYF.

V and J are TRBV18 and TRBJ1-1, with TRBD1 matching 8 bases. Per germline, CDR1 KGHSH and CDR2 LQKENI. The CDR3 length is 14 residues. V shed 6 bases, J shed 3 bases, and the junction held 6 bases outside the gene matches. This CDR3 is CASSSLTGDTEAFF. The CDR3, as DNA: TGTGCCAGCTCGTCCTTGACAGGGGACACTGAAGCTTTCTTT.

The rearrangement uses TRBV7-2 and TRBJ1-2; 8 bases are a match to TRBD1. This CDR3 is 15 amino acids long. V lost 3 bases and J lost 4; bases outside the gene matches: 7. CDR1 SGHTA and CDR2 FQGNSA come from the germline V gene. CDR3 nucleotides: TGTGCCAGCAGCTTGGACAGGGCGGAGGGCTATGGCTACACCTTC. This gives the protein CASSLDRAEGYGYTF. Full variable domain (outside the CDR3, taken from reference TRBV7-2 and TRBJ1-2): GAGVSQSPSNKVTEKGKDVELRCDPISGHTALYWYRQSLGQGLEFLIYFQGNSAPDKSGLPSDRFSAERTGGSVSTLTIQRTQQEDSAVYLCASSLDRAEGYGYTFGSGTRLTVV.

This clone was seen only a few times. The chain couples TRBV10-1 to TRBJ1-1; maybe TRBD1 (5 bases). V was cut by 11 bases and J by 0 bases, with 10 bases left in between. Germline assignment: CDR1 WNHNN and CDR2 SYGVQD (reference sequence). The CDR3 runs 12 residues. The CDR3 nucleotides read TGCGCCGCCCGACAGTTGAACACTGAAGCTTTCTTT. Encoded protein: CAARQLNTEAFF.

This clone was picked up a small number of times. The chain carries TRBV9 and TRBJ2-3, with a tentative D call TRBD1 (5 bases). The CDR3 has 14 residues. Germline V lookup: CDR1 SGDLS, CDR2 YYNGEE. V was clipped by 5 bases and J by 4 bases, with 14 bases between them. The CDR3 DNA sequence: TGTGCCAGCAGTTCTTTAGGGGTGGCAGATACGCAGTATTTT. Residues: CASSSLGVADTQYF.

The genes are TRBV11-2 and TRBJ2-7, with D perhaps TRBD1 (6 bases). Germline CDR1 is SGHAT and CDR2 is FQNNGV. CDR3 length: 15 residues. The ends were cut back, 4 bases at V and 0 bases at J, with 13 bases in the middle. CDR3 sequence: CASSSTGTNSYEQYF. The CDR3 DNA reads TGTGCCAGCAGCTCTACAGGGACCAACTCCTACGAGCAGTACTTC.

This clone was counted once. The chain couples TRBV18 to TRBJ1-1; no definite D call. The CDR3 consists of 14 residues. Trimming shortened V by 5 bases and J by 5 bases, and 15 bases separated the two germline ends. Germline V gives CDR1 KGHSH, CDR2 LQKENI. CDR3 in amino acids: CASSEGSPRTEAFF. In DNA, the CDR3 is TGTGCCAGCTCAGAAGGGAGTCCGAGGACTGAAGCTTTCTTT.

The gene calls are TRBV9 and TRBJ1-1; D is undetermined. Germline values: CDR1 SGDLS, CDR2 YYNGEE. This CDR3 has 15 residues. V dropped 3 bases and J dropped 1 base, with 13 bases sitting between them. In nucleotides, the CDR3 is TGTGCCAGCAGCGCCGGATTCACAGAGAACACTGAAGCTTTCTTT. Translating gives CASSAGFTENTEAFF.

V usage is TRBV9 and J usage is TRBJ2-3, with 9 bases fitting TRBD2. The CDR3 has 16 amino acids. From germline, CDR1 is SGDLS and CDR2 YYNGEE. Germline trimming cut 0 bases from V and 4 bases from J; bases unmatched to any gene: 6. In nucleotides, the CDR3 is TGTGCCAGCAGCGTAGGGCGGCGGGGGGGCCCAGATACGCAGTATTTT. Translated: CASSVGRRGGPDTQYF.

The chain carries TRBV3-1 (or the pseudogene TRBV3-2) and TRBJ2-2; 8 bases are a match to TRBD2. Trimming cost V 2 bases and J 7 bases; bases outside gene matches: 6. CDR3 length equals 15 residues. Germline V gives CDR1 LGHDT, CDR2 YNNKEL (reference sequence). CDR3 nucleotide sequence: TGTGCCAGCAGCCAAAATCGGGGGGGCCACGGGGAGCTGTTTTTT. It yields the protein CASSQNRGGHGELFF.

This chain joins TRBV5-4 and TRBJ2-7; TRBD2 matches at 10 bases. The CDR3 runs to 14 residues. Trimming took 4 bases from V and 2 from J; bases not matched to a gene: 3. Germline CDR1 SGHNT, CDR2 YYREEE (reference sequence). CDR3 sequence reads: CASSRTSGPYEQYF. The CDR3 DNA follows: TGTGCCAGCAGCCGGACTAGCGGACCCTACGAGCAGTACTTC.

A single count supports this clone. The rearrangement uses TRBV12-3 or TRBV12-4 and TRBJ2-2, with D uncertain. With 5 bases removed from V and 4 bases from J, the gap between germline ends came to 8 bases. CDR3 size: 13 residues. CDR3 loop: CASSPLSTGELFF. CDR3 sequence (DNA): TGTGCCAGCAGTCCCCTGTCCACCGGGGAGCTGTTTTTT.